This TCR beta chain was sequenced for a study of cytomegalovirus exposure and HLA in healthy donors. Whole-study results and caveats: Later analysis identified several of the most significant clusters that appeared linked to common viral pathogens. Within the data, a cluster of highly shared sequence variants was likely a sequencing artifact.

For this clone: Its specificity is not known.

PCR involved 60 Vbeta and 13 Jbeta primers. Sequenced by immunoSEQ multiplex PCR; TCRdb stores in-frame clones only, minus some. Its listing shows some 130,000 clones. What was sequenced was PBMCs. This receptor was identified in a man younger than 35 in good health and CMV-seronegative.

Here the CDR3 DNA reads TGTGCCATCAGTGCCCCGGGGGGGGTTAATGGCTACACCTTC. Translation gives CAISAPGGVNGYTF. The rearrangement links TRBV10-3 to TRBJ1-2; TRBD1 might be the D (5 bases). CDR3 length equals 14 residues. Germline assignment: CDR1 ENHRY and CDR2 SYGVKD. V lost 4 bases to trimming and J lost 6 bases, with 15 bases between them.